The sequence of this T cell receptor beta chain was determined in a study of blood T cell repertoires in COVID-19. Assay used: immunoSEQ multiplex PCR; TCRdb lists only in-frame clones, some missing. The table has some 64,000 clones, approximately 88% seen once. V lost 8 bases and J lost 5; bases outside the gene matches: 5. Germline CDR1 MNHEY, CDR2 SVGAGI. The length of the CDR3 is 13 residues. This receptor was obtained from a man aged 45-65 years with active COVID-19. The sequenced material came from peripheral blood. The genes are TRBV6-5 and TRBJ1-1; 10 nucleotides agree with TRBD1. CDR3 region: CASGQGEWTEAFF. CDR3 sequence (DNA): TGTGCCAGCGGACAGGGGGAATGGACTGAAGCTTTCTTT.